This T cell receptor (beta chain) came from a study of blood T cell repertoires in COVID-19. Overall study: Donors in the United States, Italy and Spain gave samples during acute or convalescent COVID-19. Sample material is recorded as cDNA or gDNA derived from T cells, B-cell-depleted T cells, or PBMCs.

V shed 6 bases and J 8 bases; nucleotides not matched to a gene: 8. Germline assignment: CDR1 WNHNN and CDR2 SYGVQD (reference sequence). The length of the CDR3 is 14 residues. Per the original methods: Researchers report that nucleated cell counts were estimated from reference gene primer amplification. Using immunoSEQ multiplex PCR, the repertoire was profiled, and TCRdb retains in-frame clones only, with some absent. The V and J calls and the clone size are those of that table, but D and trimming were determined from the DNA. The repertoire includes 120,000 or so clones, just over 75% of them detected once, and over 3.5% sits in the top ten.

The receptor's source is a woman older than 75 with acute or convalescent COVID-19. V usage is TRBV10-1 and J usage is TRBJ1-4; 8 nucleotides match TRBD1. The material sequenced was peripheral blood. The CDR3 is CASSSGQAGEKLFF. The CDR3 nucleotides read TGCGCCAGCAGCTCGGGACAGGCAGGCGAAAAACTGTTTTTT.